These 9 T cell receptor beta chains originate from one sample sequenced in a study of blood T cell repertoires in COVID-19. The protocol was immunoSEQ multiplex PCR, while the TCRdb copy is restricted to in-frame clones and leaves out a portion. The table shows under 300,000 clones, with about 93% occurring only once. The sample comprised PBMCs or T cells enriched from blood (not recorded which). Receptors originate from a woman between 18 and 30 years old who had recovered from COVID-19.

A note on this clone: This CDR3 is also generated by other DNA sequences in the sample. The chain uses TRBV19 and TRBJ1-4, with a possible D match to TRBD1 (5 bases). V shed 6 bases and J shed 8 bases, with 13 bases lying between them. Per germline, CDR1 LNHDA and CDR2 SQIVND (reference sequence). This CDR3 has 13 residues. CDR3 sequence reads: CASSGTGGEKLFF. CDR3 bases: TGTGCCAGTAGCGGGACGGGGGGAGAAAAACTGTTTTTT.

This chain connects TRBV7-6 to TRBJ1-3; weak D call: TRBD1 (6 bases). The CDR3 is 16 amino acids. Trimming left V 5 bases short and J 2 bases short, with 16 bases between. Germline V gives CDR1 SGHVS, CDR2 FNYEAQ. The CDR3 nucleotides read TGTGCCAGCAGCGCCGAACAGGGCCCGGCTGGAAACACCATATATTTT. This translates into CASSAEQGPAGNTIYF.

CDR3 residues: CASSPISGTVSNQPQHF. Here the CDR3 DNA reads TGTGCCAGCAGCCCAATCTCGGGGACAGTTAGCAATCAGCCCCAGCATTTT. V and J are TRBV7-2 and TRBJ1-5; TRBD1 aligns across 7 bases. The CDR3 is 17 amino acids. Germline CDR1 and CDR2: SGHTA and FQGNSA. V was pared by 5 bases and J by 0 bases, with 10 bases of the junction left unmatched. Together with reference TRBV7-2 and TRBJ1-5, the CDR3 gives the full variable domain: GAGVSQSPSNKVTEKGKDVELRCDPISGHTALYWYRQSLGQGLEFLIYFQGNSAPDKSGLPSDRFSAERTGGSVSTLTIQRTQQEDSAVYLCASSPISGTVSNQPQHFGDGTRLSIL.

The chain couples TRBV27 to TRBJ1-1, with TRBD1 identical over 10 bases. CDR1 is MNHEY and CDR2 is SMNVEV in the germline V gene (reference sequence). The junction had 1 base not matched to a gene; V was cut back by 5 bases and J by 1 base. CDR3 length: 14 amino acids. This chain's CDR3 is CASSRTGGNTEAFF. In DNA, the CDR3 is TGTGCCAGCAGTAGGACAGGGGGGAACACTGAAGCTTTCTTT.

The chain couples TRBV2 to TRBJ2-3, with TRBD2 identical over 7 bases. Germline CDR1 is SNHLY and CDR2 is FYNNEI. The V segment lost 3 bases and the J segment 1 base; nucleotides outside the gene matches: 4. The CDR3 runs to 15 residues. In nucleotides, the CDR3 is TGTGCCAGCAGTGACGCTAGCGGAGGCACAGATACGCAGTATTTT. This gives the protein CASSDASGGTDTQYF. The entire variable domain, with the rest obtained from reference TRBV2 and TRBJ2-3, is as follows: EPEVTQTPSHQVTQMGQEVILRCVPISNHLYFYWYRQILGQKVEFLVSFYNNEISEKSEIFDDQFSVERPDGSNFTLKIRSTKLEDSAMYFCASSDASGGTDTQYFGPGTRLTVL.

The DNA for the CDR3 is TGTGCCAGCAGTTACTCATCACGGGGGGGGCAGTTCTTC. Translation gives CASSYSSRGGQFF. The J gene is TRBJ2-1, the V gene TRBV6-5, with 8 bases lining up with TRBD2. Germline-derived CDR1 and CDR2 are MNHEY and SVGAGI. The CDR3 spans 13 residues. The J segment lost 12 bases and the V segment lost 0 bases, leaving 4 bases of the junction unmatched.

The V and J genes are TRBV4-2 and TRBJ1-1; TRBD1 is a possible D gene (5 bases). In germline, CDR1 is LGHNA, CDR2 YNFKEQ. This CDR3 has 16 amino acids. V lost 0 bases and J lost 3, with 14 bases in between. CDR3 residues: CASSQDYGRDHTEAFF. In DNA, the CDR3 is TGTGCCAGCAGCCAAGATTACGGCAGGGATCACACTGAAGCTTTCTTT.

V is TRBV9 and J is TRBJ1-2; TRBD1 agrees at 9 bases. Per the germline V gene, CDR1 is SGDLS and CDR2 is YYNGEE. The V and J ends lost 7 bases and 0 bases, in that order; junction bases with no gene match: 4. The CDR3 runs 14 residues. CDR3 sequence reads: CASGQGLANYGYTF. The CDR3, as DNA: TGTGCCAGCGGACAGGGGCTCGCTAACTATGGCTACACCTTC.

V and J are TRBV2 and TRBJ1-2; D unclear. The germline gives CDR1 SNHLY, CDR2 FYNNEI. V lost 4 bases to trimming and J lost 4 bases, with 13 bases between them. The CDR3 has 14 residues. The CDR3 sequence is CASSVRQSGYGYTF. In DNA form, the CDR3 reads TGTGCCAGCAGTGTTAGGCAATCGGGCTATGGCTACACCTTC.